The 32 T cell receptor beta chains listed next were all sequenced from one sample in a study of blood T cells in healthy people across ages. A second PCR, run for about 7 to 11 cycles, used a sample-barcoded 5' primer plus a J-beta primer mix. Each CDR3 protein is one row after TCRdb ran MiXCR on the 5' RACE reads. The data contain 1.5 million to 2 million distinct CDR3 sequences, about two fifths of them singletons. Sequences were obtained from blood. These receptors were taken from a human donor in good health.

This chain links TRBV12-3 or TRBV12-4 with TRBJ1-2; 10 bases fit TRBD1. V gave up 7 bases and J gave up 7 bases; unmatched junction bases: 9. The CDR3 contains 14 residues. CDR3 region: CASTPTGGGGGYTF. CDR3 bases: TGTGCCAGCACCCCGACAGGGGGCGGTGGTGGCTACACCTTC.

The chain joins TRBV29-1 to TRBJ2-1; TRBD2 aligns across 7 bases. V lost 0 bases to trimming and J lost 6 bases; unmatched junction nucleotides: 11. The CDR3 length is 16 residues. Germline lookup yields CDR1 SQVTM and CDR2 ANQGSEA. The CDR3 DNA reads TGCAGCGTTGAAGAGGGTTGGGGGGGAGTAGGCAATGAGCAGTTCTTC. Its protein product is CSVEEGWGGVGNEQFF.

As concerns this clonotype: This may be a read error: a much more frequent sequence differs by one nucleotide. The gene calls are TRBV6-5 and TRBJ2-1; D possibly uses TRBD1 or TRBD2 (6 bases each). With 6 bases removed from V and 8 bases from J, the gap between germline ends came to 20 bases. This CDR3 contains 15 residues. Germline lookup yields CDR1 MNHEY and CDR2 SVGAGI. CDR3 DNA: TGTGCCAGCAGCTTGAGACTAGGGGGATTGGATGAGCAGTTCTTC. It is translated as CASSLRLGGLDEQFF.

The chain has TRBV6-1 and TRBJ1-5; D is perhaps TRBD1 (5 bases). Germline CDR1 MNHNS, CDR2 SASEGT. Trimming pared 5 bases from V and 0 bases from J, leaving 17 bases between. This CDR3 region has 17 residues. This CDR3 is CASSRGGAYNSNQPQHF. CDR3 DNA sequence: TGTGCCAGCAGTCGGGGGGGAGCCTACAATAGCAATCAGCCCCAGCATTTT.

The chain has TRBV7-9 and TRBJ2-3; no clear D. The germline V gene encodes CDR1 SEHNR and CDR2 FQNEAQ (reference sequence). The CDR3 is 14 residues long. The germline V and J ends were trimmed by 1 base and 6 bases, with 11 bases remaining between them. The CDR3 is CASSLVSDVDTQYF. The CDR3 nucleotides are TGTGCCAGCAGCTTAGTCTCGGACGTGGATACGCAGTATTTT.

This chain joins TRBV7-9 and TRBJ2-7; 8 bases fit TRBD2. Germline-derived CDR1 and CDR2 are SEHNR and FQNEAQ (reference sequence). After removal of 5 bases from V and 7 bases from J, the junction contained 13 bases not matched to a gene. The CDR3 is made up of 15 amino acids. CDR3 amino acids: CASSPGTRSYNEQYF. CDR3 in DNA: TGTGCCAGCAGCCCCGGGACTAGGTCCTACAATGAGCAGTACTTC.

As concerns this clonotype: This may stem from a read error, because a much larger clone lies one nucleotide away. V is TRBV10-3 and J is TRBJ2-5, with 7 nucleotides matching TRBD2. The CDR3 runs to 14 residues. Looked up from germline, CDR1 is ENHRY and CDR2 is SYGVKD. For the CDR3, the DNA is TGTGCCATCAGGGAGTCTGGGGGGGAAGAGACCCAGTACTTC. Its protein is CAIRESGGEETQYF.

This chain joins TRBV6-6 and TRBJ2-4; D unresolved. The germline V gene has CDR1 MNHNY and CDR2 SVGAGI (reference sequence). Trimming shortened V by 1 base and J by 1 base, and 5 bases separated the two germline ends. There are 14 residues in the CDR3. The CDR3 loop is CASSYLGAKNIQYF. The CDR3 nucleotides read TGTGCCAGCAGTTACTTGGGTGCCAAAAACATTCAGTACTTC.

A note on this clonotype: Mismatch with germline at one junction end may stem from a read error. The chain joins TRBV7-2 to TRBJ2-6, with D possibly being TRBD1 (5 bases). The germline V gene has CDR1 SGHTA and CDR2 FQGNSA. This CDR3 has 15 amino acids. The CDR3 loop reads CASSARFSGANVRTF. CDR3 nucleotides: TGTGCCAGCAGCGCCCGGTTCTCTGGGGCCAACGTCCGGACTTTC.

The CDR3 DNA reads TGCAGTGCCCCAGGGACTAGCAGCAGGGAGCAGTACTTC. It encodes CSAPGTSSREQYF. The chain recombines TRBV20-1 with TRBJ2-5; 9 bases fit TRBD2. V lost 6 bases to trimming and J lost 11 bases; unmatched junction nucleotides: 13. This CDR3 has 13 amino acids. The germline V gene has CDR1 DFQATT and CDR2 SNEGSKA (reference sequence).

This chain joins TRBV11-2 and TRBJ2-1, with a tentative D call TRBD1 (6 bases). The CDR3 has 16 residues. V gave up 1 base and J gave up 8 bases, with 18 bases separating them. In germline, CDR1 is SGHAT, CDR2 FQNNGV. The CDR3 nucleotides are TGTGCCAGCAGCTTAGGGGCCCAGGGGATTGTTGATGAGCAGTTCTTC. Protein: CASSLGAQGIVDEQFF.

V usage is TRBV12-5 and J usage is TRBJ2-7; D remains unclear. The V end lost 3 bases, the J end lost 7 bases, and 10 bases lay between the germline ends. The germline V gene has CDR1 LGHNT and CDR2 FRNRAP. The CDR3 is 12 residues long. Here the CDR3 reads CASGFLSSEQYF. The CDR3 coding sequence is TGTGCTAGTGGTTTCCTTAGTAGTGAGCAGTACTTC.

V and J are TRBV7-2 and TRBJ2-7; D possibly corresponds to TRBD1 (6 bases). Looked up from germline, CDR1 is SGHTA and CDR2 is FQGNSA. The V end lost 1 base, the J end lost 4 bases, and 17 bases lay between the germline ends. The CDR3 extends over 16 amino acids. The CDR3 DNA reads TGTGCCAGCAGCTTAGACCCGGACAGCGCACTATACGAGCAGTACTTC. It translates to CASSLDPDSALYEQYF.

CDR3 loop: CSLPLTGLLGGELFF. Written as DNA, the CDR3 is TGCAGCCTACCCCTCACAGGCTTACTTGGGGGGGAGCTGTTTTTT. This chain uses TRBV29-1 with TRBJ2-2, with a tentative D call TRBD1 (5 bases). The CDR3 runs 15 residues. CDR1 and CDR2 (germline): SQVTM, ANQGSEA. V lost 8 bases to trimming and J lost 8 bases, with 24 bases between them.

V and J are TRBV29-1 and TRBJ2-2; D not certain. V lost 1 base and J lost 4, with 4 bases in between. The CDR3 is made up of 12 amino acids. Looked up from germline, CDR1 is SQVTM and CDR2 is ANQGSEA. DNA of the CDR3: TGCAGCGTTGAAGGGCCCACCGGGGAGCTGTTTTTT. Translating it yields CSVEGPTGELFF.

As to this clonotype: At one end the junction does not follow the germline gene, possibly because of a read error. The V gene is TRBV4-3, the J gene TRBJ2-1, with a weak D call TRBD2 (5 bases). The CDR3 totals 16 residues. Germline assignment: CDR1 LGHNA and CDR2 YSLEER. CDR3 in DNA: TGCGCCAGCAGCCAAGGGCAATCTAGCTCCTACGATGAGCAGTTCTTC. It specifies CASSQGQSSSYDEQFF.

The chain has TRBV20-1 and TRBJ2-1; no definite D call. The germline V gene encodes CDR1 DFQATT and CDR2 SNEGSKA (reference sequence). V was trimmed by 2 bases and J by 10 bases, leaving 12 bases between them. The CDR3 runs 12 residues. This CDR3 reads CSARTPGKEQFF. The CDR3 DNA reads as TGCAGTGCTAGAACCCCCGGTAAGGAGCAGTTCTTC.

This clonotype was picked up a small number of times. The rearrangement joins TRBV20-1 to TRBJ1-1; D not certain. V lost 4 bases to trimming and J lost 0 bases, with 9 bases between them. This CDR3 is built from 13 residues. Germline V gene lookup returns CDR1 DFQATT and CDR2 SNEGSKA (reference sequence). CDR3 residues: CSATGLLNTEAFF. The DNA of the CDR3 is TGCAGTGCTACCGGACTTTTGAACACTGAAGCTTTCTTT.

The sample holds a few counts of this clonotype. The V gene is TRBV20-1, the J gene TRBJ2-1; 10 bases map to TRBD1. Germline loops: CDR1 DFQATT, CDR2 SNEGSKA (reference sequence). V lost 0 bases to trimming and J lost 4 bases; unmatched junction nucleotides: 3. This CDR3 comprises 15 residues. The CDR3 DNA reads TGCAGTGCTAGAGACCCGGACAGGGGGTACAATGAGCAGTTCTTC. Protein: CSARDPDRGYNEQFF.

The J gene is TRBJ2-2, the V gene TRBV7-3; D is possibly TRBD1 (5 bases). Trimming shortened V by 5 bases and J by 6 bases, and 7 bases separated the two germline ends. Germline V CDR1 and CDR2: SGHTA, FQGTGA. This CDR3 comprises 12 residues. As DNA, the CDR3 is TGTGCCAGCAGCACCAGGGCCGGGGAGCTGTTTTTT. Translating gives CASSTRAGELFF. The variable domain in full, with the rest retrieved from reference TRBV7-3 and TRBJ2-2, is GAGVSQTPSNKVTEKGKYVELRCDPISGHTALYWYRQSLGQGPEFLIYFQGTGAADDSGLPNDRFFAVRPEGSVSTLKIQRTERGDSAVYLCASSTRAGELFFGEGSRLTVL.

The chain has TRBV6-6 and TRBJ1-1, with no clear D. V was cut by 2 bases and J by 3 bases, with 16 bases left in between. Per germline, CDR1 MNHNY and CDR2 SVGAGI (reference sequence). This CDR3 has 16 residues. The CDR3 region has the DNA TGTGCCAGCAGTTACAACCAGCCAGAGCGGGACACTGAAGCTTTCTTT. Encoded protein: CASSYNQPERDTEAFF.

In this sample, this clonotype turned up a few times. This chain connects TRBV4-3 to TRBJ2-7; 8 nucleotides align to TRBD1. Germline trimming cut 4 bases from V and 4 bases from J; bases unmatched to any gene: 9. This CDR3 has 15 amino acids. Germline V CDR1 and CDR2: LGHNA, YSLEER. The CDR3 is CASSRNAGGVYEQYF. CDR3 bases: TGCGCCAGCAGCCGGAACGCAGGGGGCGTATACGAGCAGTACTTC.

The chain recombines TRBV15 with TRBJ1-5, with unresolved D. The CDR3 totals 16 residues. In germline, CDR1 is LNHNV, CDR2 YYDKDF (reference sequence). The V end was cut by 0 bases, the J end by 2 bases, with 11 bases between. CDR3 protein: CATSRDPWAGNQPQHF. CDR3 sequence (DNA): TGTGCCACCAGCAGAGATCCGTGGGCTGGCAATCAGCCCCAGCATTTT.

This clonotype has ten or more counts. The genes are TRBV4-3 and TRBJ2-6; 8 bases agree with TRBD2. The CDR3 totals 17 residues. Trimming cost V 1 base and J 3 bases; bases outside gene matches: 5. Germline V gives CDR1 LGHNA, CDR2 YSLEER. DNA for the CDR3: TGCGCCAGCAGCCAAGTGGGTAGCGGGGATGGGGCCAACGTCCTGACTTTC. Its translation is CASSQVGSGDGANVLTF.

The V and J genes are TRBV12-3 or TRBV12-4 and TRBJ2-2; D is tentatively TRBD1 or TRBD2 (6 bases each). V lost 3 bases to trimming and J lost 2 bases, with 10 bases between them. This CDR3 has 15 residues. CDR3 nucleotide sequence: TGTGCCAGCAGTTTCCTGGGGGGCAACACCGGGGAGCTGTTTTTT. Its translation is CASSFLGGNTGELFF.

This chain links TRBV5-1 with TRBJ2-3; no definite D call. This CDR3 is built from 13 residues. Germline CDR1 and CDR2: SGHRS and YFSETQ. Trimming stripped 4 bases from V and 5 bases from J, with 11 bases between. As DNA, the CDR3 is TGCGCCAGCAGCAGAAGGGTGGAAGATACGCAGTATTTT. Its translation is CASSRRVEDTQYF.

The genes are TRBV5-1 and TRBJ2-7; the D gene is possibly TRBD1 (6 bases). The CDR3 covers 15 residues. Germline assignment: CDR1 SGHRS and CDR2 YFSETQ. V was shortened by 3 bases and J by 4 bases, with 17 bases between the two germline ends. The CDR3 bases are TGCGCCAGCAGCTGGGGTATAGGACAGTGTTACGAGCAGTACTTC. It codes for CASSWGIGQCYEQYF.

The V gene is TRBV6-1, the J gene TRBJ1-5; 7 bases map to TRBD1. This CDR3 region has 14 residues. J lost 7 bases, V lost 2 bases, and 5 bases had no gene match. CDR1 and CDR2 from the germline V gene are MNHNS and SASEGT. The chain's CDR3 is CASSERQGKQPQHF. The CDR3 coding sequence is TGTGCCAGCAGTGAACGACAGGGTAAACAGCCCCAGCATTTT.

The rearrangement links TRBV10-3 to TRBJ2-1; no clear D. V was clipped by 5 bases and J by 10 bases, with 12 bases between them. This CDR3 spans 12 amino acids. CDR1 is ENHRY, CDR2 SYGVKD, per germline. The DNA for the CDR3 is TGTGCCATCAGTAAGGACCCCTGGGAGCAGTTCTTC. Encoded protein: CAISKDPWEQFF.

A few counts support this clonotype. The chain carries TRBV12-3 or TRBV12-4 and TRBJ2-3; D is uncertain. The CDR3 runs 16 residues. The V gene lost 6 bases and the J gene lost 0 bases, with 16 bases spanning the gap. The CDR3 region has the DNA TGTGCCAGCAGCTTAACACCGTTCGTGAGCACAGATACGCAGTATTTT. Protein product: CASSLTPFVSTDTQYF.

The V and J genes are TRBV6-5 and TRBJ1-4; D is ambiguous. CDR1 is MNHEY and CDR2 is SVGAGI in the germline V gene. V lost 3 bases, J lost 7 bases, and 9 bases lay in between. This CDR3 region has 13 residues. The CDR3 DNA is TGTGCCAGCAGTTATGGGCAAGCTGAAAAACTGTTTTTT. It codes for CASSYGQAEKLFF.

In this sample, this clonotype turned up a few times. The chain uses TRBV10-3 and TRBJ2-7; 12 bases agree with TRBD2. The germline CDR1 and CDR2 sequences are ENHRY and SYGVKD. Losses at the gene ends were 0 bases for V and 7 bases for J; bases not matched to a gene: 13. CDR3 length: 18 residues. The DNA of the CDR3 is TGTGCCATCAGTGAGTCGACTAGCGGGGGACGTCAACCCGGGGAGCAGTACTTC. It is translated as CAISESTSGGRQPGEQYF.